Presented here are 23 T cell receptor beta chains from one specimen sequenced in a study of blood T cell repertoires in COVID-19. The repertoire was sequenced with immunoSEQ multiplex PCR; TCRdb's copy has only in-frame clones and lacks some. Among about 180,000 clones listed, roughly 81% were seen once. The sample comprised peripheral blood. The receptors were sampled from a woman of 80 years or more with COVID-19, enrolled during active disease.

The chain links TRBV4-1 to TRBJ2-6, with 9 nucleotides matching TRBD2. V was clipped by 3 bases and J by 3 bases; unmatched bases: 9. The CDR3 has 18 amino acids. CDR1 and CDR2 from the germline V gene are MGHRA and YSYEKL. CDR3 DNA: TGCGCCAGCAGCCATTATGGCGGGAGGGCCGTTGGGGCCAACGTCCTGACTTTC. This codes for CASSHYGGRAVGANVLTF.

V is TRBV6-6 and J is TRBJ1-2; 11 bases line up with TRBD1. This CDR3 is built from 16 residues. CDR1 is MNHNY, CDR2 SVGAGI, per germline (reference sequence). J gave up 8 bases and V 0 bases, and 8 bases lay outside the gene matches. In nucleotides, the CDR3 is TGTGCCAGCAGTTACTCGCCCCCGGGACAGGGGGACGGCTACACCTTC. It yields the protein CASSYSPPGQGDGYTF.

Written as DNA, the CDR3 is TGTGCCAGCAGCCCTAAGGGGGACAGGTCTGGCTACACCTTC. Amino acids: CASSPKGDRSGYTF. V and J are TRBV7-3 and TRBJ1-2, with 8 positions matching TRBD1. J lost 7 bases, V lost 5 bases, and 9 bases had no gene match. The CDR3 runs to 14 residues. The germline V gene has CDR1 SGHTA and CDR2 FQGTGA.

V gene TRBV6-5 combines with J gene TRBJ2-7; 8 bases agree with TRBD2. Looked up from germline, CDR1 is MNHEY and CDR2 is SVGAGI. J gave up 4 bases and V 6 bases, and 8 bases lay outside the gene matches. The CDR3 extends over 14 amino acids. The CDR3 nucleotides read TGTGCCAGCAGCTGGACGGGGGGGGGTTACGAGCAGTACTTC. It encodes CASSWTGGGYEQYF.

This clone was counted only a few times. The chain couples TRBV4-2 to TRBJ2-3; D may be TRBD1 (6 bases). There are 15 residues in the CDR3. Trimming left V 0 bases short and J 3 bases short, with 10 bases between. CDR1 LGHNA and CDR2 YNFKEQ come from the germline V gene. DNA for the CDR3: TGTGCCAGCAGCCAAGAAGGACAGCCTACAGATACGCAGTATTTT. It is translated as CASSQEGQPTDTQYF.

CDR3 in amino acids: CASSVAGTSGETQYF. The CDR3 bases are TGTGCCAGCAGCGTAGCTGGGACTAGCGGGGAGACCCAGTACTTC. The chain is built from TRBV9 and TRBJ2-5, with TRBD2 matching over 12 bases. Looked up from germline, CDR1 is SGDLS and CDR2 is YYNGEE. Trimming took 0 bases from V and 5 from J; bases not matched to a gene: 2. The CDR3 consists of 15 residues.

CDR3 amino acids: CSAAGQLGYSYEQYF. CDR3 nucleotides: TGCAGCGCCGCGGGACAGCTAGGCTACTCCTACGAGCAGTACTTC. This rearrangement joins TRBV29-1 to TRBJ2-7; tentatively, D is TRBD1 (7 bases). Germline V gene lookup returns CDR1 SQVTM and CDR2 ANQGSEA. This CDR3 is 15 amino acids long. Trimming took 7 bases from V and 0 from J, leaving 19 bases between them.

The rearrangement joins TRBV30 to TRBJ2-3; D unresolved. The CDR3 length is 14 residues. Trimming took off 8 bases at V and 2 bases at J, with 17 bases between the two ends. The germline V gene has CDR1 GTSNPN and CDR2 SVGIG (reference sequence). The CDR3 coding sequence is TGTGCCGCTACCCATCTAACCCACACAGATACGCAGTATTTT. Its translation is CAATHLTHTDTQYF.

The rearrangement links TRBV6-5 to TRBJ1-2; D may be TRBD1 (6 bases). Germline V CDR1 and CDR2: MNHEY, SVGAGI. V was clipped by 0 bases and J by 6 bases, with 8 bases between them. The CDR3 consists of 13 residues. As DNA, the CDR3 is TGTGCCAGCAGTTACTCCCGGACAGATGGCTACACCTTC. Translating gives CASSYSRTDGYTF.

The V gene is TRBV6-2 or TRBV6-3, the J gene TRBJ2-3; 8 nucleotides agree with TRBD1. Germline loops: CDR1 MNHEY, CDR2 SVGEGT. The junction had 12 bases not matched to a gene; V was cut back by 5 bases and J by 5 bases. CDR3 length: 16 amino acids. The CDR3 reads CASSPGDSGQGDTQYF. The CDR3 nucleotides read TGTGCCAGCAGTCCGGGGGATAGTGGACAGGGAGATACGCAGTATTTT.

The chain carries TRBV18 and TRBJ2-4; D is ambiguous. This CDR3 spans 13 amino acids. The V end was cut by 3 bases, the J end by 3 bases, with 6 bases between. Germline V gene sequence: CDR1 KGHSH, CDR2 LQKENI. CDR3 in DNA: TGTGCCAGCTCACCGCTCGGCAAAAACATTCAGTACTTC. This translates into CASSPLGKNIQYF.

CDR3 protein: CASSKVGGRGRYQPQHF. The CDR3 coding sequence is TGTGCCAGCAGCAAAGTTGGAGGCAGGGGGCGGTATCAGCCCCAGCATTTT. This chain joins TRBV21-1 and TRBJ1-5; TRBD1 reflects the table's D call only, with no check against the DNA. TRBV21-1 is a pseudogene. This CDR3 contains 17 residues.

The chain recombines TRBV7-6 with TRBJ1-2; a weak D match, TRBD1 (6 bases). This CDR3 is 15 amino acids long. V dropped 1 base and J dropped 5 bases, with 14 bases sitting between them. Germline V CDR1 and CDR2: SGHVS, FNYEAQ. In DNA, the CDR3 is TGTGCCAGCAGCTTAGGGAGCGGGGGCGTATATGGCTACACCTTC. Protein: CASSLGSGGVYGYTF. Drawing the rest from reference TRBV7-6 and TRBJ1-2, the complete variable domain is GAGVSQSPRYKVTKRGQDVALRCDPISGHVSLYWYRQALGQGPEFLTYFNYEAQQDKSGLPNDRFSAERPEGSISTLTIQRTEQRDSAMYRCASSLGSGGVYGYTFGSGTRLTVV.

V usage is TRBV10-3 and J usage is TRBJ2-2; 7 bases agree with TRBD1. Looked up from germline, CDR1 is ENHRY and CDR2 is SYGVKD. V shed 10 bases and J 7 bases; nucleotides not matched to a gene: 9. This CDR3 comprises 13 residues. The CDR3 loop is CATGGQDLGELFF. CDR3 sequence (DNA): TGTGCCACCGGTGGACAGGACCTCGGGGAGCTGTTTTTT.

This clone was counted a few times. The rearrangement links TRBV2 to TRBJ1-5; no reliable D call. V dropped 6 bases and J dropped 2 bases, with 11 bases sitting between them. The CDR3 extends over 14 amino acids. CDR1 SNHLY and CDR2 FYNNEI come from the germline V gene. The CDR3 DNA reads TGTGCCAGCAGGCATTACGGGGGCAATCAGCCCCAGCATTTT. Its protein product is CASRHYGGNQPQHF.

Concerning this clone itself: Other DNA sequences within the sample encode an identical CDR3. The rearrangement links TRBV19 to TRBJ1-1; D not certain. CDR3 length: 14 amino acids. V lost 4 bases and J 0 bases, leaving 9 bases between the germline ends. From germline, CDR1 is LNHDA and CDR2 SQIVND (reference sequence). Here the CDR3 reads CASSSPGLNTEAFF. For the CDR3, the DNA is TGTGCCAGTAGTAGTCCGGGTTTGAACACTGAAGCTTTCTTT.

This clone was detected only a few times. This sequence joins TRBV12-3 or TRBV12-4 and TRBJ1-2, with TRBD1 identical over 8 bases. The CDR3 totals 13 residues. The junction had 7 bases not matched to a gene; V was cut back by 5 bases and J by 8 bases. The CDR3 DNA reads as TGTGCCAGCAGTATACAGGGGGTTCTAGGCTACACCTTC. It is translated as CASSIQGVLGYTF.

The chain recombines TRBV11-3 with TRBJ2-3, with D possibly matching TRBD2 (7 bases). CDR3 length: 14 residues. The V end lost 7 bases, the J end lost 4 bases, and 15 bases lay between the germline ends. Looked up from germline, CDR1 is SGHNT and CDR2 is YENEEA. The CDR3 region has the DNA TGTGCCAGCACCCCGGGGGGCGGGGCAGATACGCAGTATTTT. Amino acids: CASTPGGGADTQYF.

The chain carries TRBV3-1 (or the pseudogene TRBV3-2) and TRBJ2-1, with TRBD2 as a possible D gene (6 bases). Germline CDR1 LGHDT, CDR2 YNNKEL (reference sequence). Between the trimmed V and J ends, which lost 0 bases and 2 bases, there was a span of 14 bases. The CDR3 length is 17 residues. The DNA of the CDR3 is TGTGCCAGCAGCCAAGATCCGGCGGGACCTCCCTACAATGAGCAGTTCTTC. Its translation: CASSQDPAGPPYNEQFF.

The J gene is TRBJ2-7, the V gene TRBV2, with 9 bases matching TRBD2. Germline V CDR1 and CDR2: SNHLY, FYNNEI. The CDR3 is made up of 15 amino acids. Trimming cost V 6 bases and J 2 bases; bases outside gene matches: 8. The CDR3 reads CASRGGAGGTYEQYF. CDR3 DNA: TGTGCCAGCAGAGGGGGAGCGGGAGGAACCTACGAGCAGTACTTC.

The gene calls are TRBV7-9 and TRBJ2-7; TRBD1 matches 7 bases. The CDR3 spans 16 residues. V gave up 5 bases and J gave up 4 bases; unmatched junction bases: 14. Germline CDR1 is SEHNR and CDR2 is FQNEAQ (reference sequence). The CDR3 loop is CASSRIINRGVYEQYF. CDR3 nucleotides: TGTGCCAGCAGCCGAATAATTAACAGGGGAGTGTACGAGCAGTACTTC.

This sequence joins TRBV27 and TRBJ2-1, with TRBD2 identical over 12 bases. V was clipped by 6 bases and J by 10 bases; unmatched bases: 13. The CDR3 length is 16 residues. Looked up from germline, CDR1 is MNHEY and CDR2 is SMNVEV (reference sequence). CDR3 sequence (DNA): TGTGCCAGCAGCACCGCCCTAGCGGGGGGGCTATTGGAGCAGTTCTTC. Protein product: CASSTALAGGLLEQFF.

The J gene is TRBJ2-1, the V gene TRBV2, with a possible D match to TRBD2 (6 bases). Deletions cut 8 bases from V and 0 bases from J, with 14 bases between. The CDR3 is 15 amino acids. The germline gives CDR1 SNHLY, CDR2 FYNNEI. Written as DNA, the CDR3 is TGTGCCAGCGAGGGGACTGCGGGCTCCTACAATGAGCAGTTCTTC. It is translated as CASEGTAGSYNEQFF.